Listed here are 10 T cell receptor beta chains from one sample, sequenced in a study of human T cells and chemical hapten exposure. Time point defined: patch test 1, 2 weeks after DPC sensitization. Treatment described: therapeutic diphenylcyclopropenone sensitization with weekly scalp DPC. MiXCR was run by TCRdb on the RACE reads, yielding one entry per CDR3 protein. The sample carries roughly 380,000 distinct CDR3 sequences, 4.8% recorded once. Sequenced here: whole blood, sampled in connection with sensitization to the hapten diphenylcyclopropenone (DPC). Source of these receptors: a woman between 50 and 59 years old with alopecia areata. Some clones in this sample may be carry-over from other donors' samples.

This clonotype was counted between two and nine times. This chain joins TRBV10-2 and TRBJ2-5; D is possibly TRBD2 (5 bases). V was cut by 4 bases and J by 7 bases, with 10 bases left in between. The CDR3 covers 12 residues. Germline CDR1 reads WSHSY; CDR2 reads SAAADI. The CDR3 reads CASSAGGGTQYF. CDR3 coding DNA: TGCGCCAGCAGTGCTGGAGGTGGGACCCAGTACTTC.

Here the CDR3 DNA reads TGTGCCAGCAGCCAAGATAACAGGGTCATGGACACCATATATTTT. Protein sequence: CASSQDNRVMDTIYF. The chain has TRBV3-1 and TRBJ1-3; TRBD1 is a possible D gene (6 bases). Germline lookup yields CDR1 LGHDT and CDR2 YNNKEL (reference sequence). The germline V and J ends were trimmed by 0 bases and 8 bases, with 14 bases remaining between them. The CDR3 loop spans 15 amino acids.

The V call is TRBV30, the J call TRBJ1-5, with D tentatively TRBD1 (5 bases). The V gene lost 2 bases and the J gene lost 6 bases, with 20 bases spanning the gap. The germline V gene has CDR1 GTSNPN and CDR2 SVGIG (reference sequence). The CDR3 runs to 16 residues. CDR3 sequence (DNA): TGTGCCTGGAGTCCTACCCCGGGGGATAGGAGTCAGCCCCAGCATTTT. Amino acid sequence: CAWSPTPGDRSQPQHF. The complete variable domain, with remaining parts taken from reference TRBV30 and TRBJ1-5, reads SQTIHQWPATLVQPVGSPLSLECTVEGTSNPNLYWYRQAAGRGLQLLFYSVGIGQISSEVPQNLSASRPQDRQFILSSKKLLLSDSGFYLCAWSPTPGDRSQPQHFGDGTRLSIL.

This clonotype was picked up many times. J is TRBJ2-7 and V is TRBV28, with D possibly TRBD1 on 6 matching bases. The length of the CDR3 is 13 residues. The V gene's germline CDR1 is MDHEN and CDR2 SYDVKM. V lost 8 bases to trimming and J lost 0 bases, with 11 bases between them. The CDR3: CASAGTPSYEQYF. Here the CDR3 DNA reads TGTGCCAGCGCCGGGACACCCTCCTACGAGCAGTACTTC.

This clonotype was counted at least ten times. The chain joins TRBV6-2 or TRBV6-3 to TRBJ2-5, with D unresolved. The germline V gene has CDR1 MNHEY and CDR2 SVGEGT. Trimming took off 7 bases at V and 0 bases at J, with 12 bases between the two ends. The CDR3 is 14 amino acids. The CDR3 nucleotides read TGTGCCAGCACCTTCGCCGAGTACCAAGAGACCCAGTACTTC. Its protein is CASTFAEYQETQYF.

In this sample, this clonotype turned up many times. The V gene is TRBV9, the J gene TRBJ2-7, with 10 bases identical to TRBD2. Germline CDR1 reads SGDLS; CDR2 reads YYNGEE. Trimming at V came to 4 bases and at J to 6 bases, leaving 10 bases not matched to a gene. The length of the CDR3 is 15 residues. The CDR3 protein is CASSPMGTSDFEQYF. The CDR3 DNA sequence: TGTGCCAGCAGCCCAATGGGGACTAGCGATTTCGAGCAGTACTTC.

This clonotype has at least ten counts. The chain carries TRBV29-1 and TRBJ1-5, with D uncertain. Trimming cost V 8 bases and J 0 bases, with 8 bases left between them. The germline CDR1 and CDR2 sequences are SQVTM and ANQGSEA. The CDR3 length is 12 residues. CDR3 in DNA: TGCAGCTTCCAAGATAGCAATCAGCCCCAGCATTTT. Its protein is CSFQDSNQPQHF.

This chain connects TRBV18 to TRBJ1-1; perhaps TRBD1 as D (5 bases). There are 16 residues in the CDR3. CDR1 KGHSH and CDR2 LQKENI come from the germline V gene. V dropped 6 bases and J dropped 1 base, with 18 bases sitting between them. CDR3 region: CASSPDGGIGNTEAFF. DNA of the CDR3: TGTGCCAGCTCTCCCGACGGGGGGATCGGGAACACTGAAGCTTTCTTT.

This clonotype was seen ten or more times. The chain carries TRBV19 and TRBJ2-4; TRBD1 aligns across 7 bases. The CDR3 spans 16 residues. Germline V gene lookup returns CDR1 LNHDA and CDR2 SQIVND (reference sequence). V was clipped by 5 bases and J by 1 base; unmatched bases: 8. The CDR3 loop is CASSEIQGIAKNIQYF. The CDR3 DNA reads as TGTGCCAGTAGTGAAATACAGGGGATCGCCAAAAACATTCAGTACTTC.

The V call is TRBV29-1, the J call TRBJ1-1; no clear D. V lost 5 bases and J 0 bases, leaving 7 bases between the germline ends. The length of the CDR3 is 12 residues. Per germline, CDR1 SQVTM and CDR2 ANQGSEA. In nucleotides, the CDR3 is TGCAGCGTTTCGGGCATGAACACTGAAGCTTTCTTT. It specifies CSVSGMNTEAFF. Filled out from reference TRBV29-1 and TRBJ1-1, the complete variable domain reads SAVISQKPSRDICQRGTSLTIQCQVDSQVTMMFWYRQQPGQSLTLIATANQGSEATYESGFVIDKFPISRPNLTFSTLTVSNMSPEDSSIYLCSVSGMNTEAFFGQGTRLTVV.